What follows are 4 T cell receptor beta chains derived from one specimen sequenced in a study of blood T cell repertoires in COVID-19. Profiling relied on immunoSEQ multiplex PCR, and the TCRdb table lists in-frame clones only, not all of them. The data contain 150,000 to 200,000 clones, 70% to 90% of them singletons. The specimen sequenced was peripheral blood. All receptors come from a man aged 40-50 years with active or convalescent COVID-19.

The chain joins TRBV7-2 to TRBJ1-2; 7 bases align to TRBD1. Trimming at V came to 4 bases and at J to 4 bases, leaving 3 bases not matched to a gene. Germline-derived CDR1 and CDR2 are SGHTA and FQGNSA. The CDR3 spans 13 residues. DNA of the CDR3: TGTGCCAGCAGCTCGGACAGGCGCTATGGCTACACCTTC. Translated, it gives CASSSDRRYGYTF.

This chain connects TRBV6-1 to TRBJ1-2, with D perhaps matching TRBD1 (5 bases). V was shortened by 2 bases and J by 5 bases, with 12 bases between the two germline ends. The V gene's germline CDR1 is MNHNS and CDR2 SASEGT. CDR3 size: 14 residues. The CDR3 sequence is CASSEYPGSYGYTF. CDR3 bases: TGTGCCAGCAGTGAATATCCAGGGTCATATGGCTACACCTTC.

The V call is TRBV25-1, the J call TRBJ2-5; 8 bases are a match to TRBD1. The trim removed 5 bases at V and 5 bases at J, leaving 7 bases unmatched. Germline lookup yields CDR1 MGHDK and CDR2 SYGVNS. The CDR3 length is 14 residues. CDR3 loop: CASSTGGRWETQYF. The CDR3 DNA reads as TGTGCCAGCAGTACAGGGGGGAGGTGGGAGACCCAGTACTTC.

The chain uses TRBV6-5 and TRBJ2-2; 14 nucleotides line up with TRBD2. The V gene end was trimmed by 6 bases and the J gene end by 6 bases; junction bases not matched to a gene: 3. CDR1 is MNHEY and CDR2 is SVGAGI in the germline V gene. This CDR3 has 15 residues. CDR3 sequence (DNA): TGTGCCAGCAGCGTGACTAGCGGGGGGGCCGGGGAGCTGTTTTTT. As protein: CASSVTSGGAGELFF.